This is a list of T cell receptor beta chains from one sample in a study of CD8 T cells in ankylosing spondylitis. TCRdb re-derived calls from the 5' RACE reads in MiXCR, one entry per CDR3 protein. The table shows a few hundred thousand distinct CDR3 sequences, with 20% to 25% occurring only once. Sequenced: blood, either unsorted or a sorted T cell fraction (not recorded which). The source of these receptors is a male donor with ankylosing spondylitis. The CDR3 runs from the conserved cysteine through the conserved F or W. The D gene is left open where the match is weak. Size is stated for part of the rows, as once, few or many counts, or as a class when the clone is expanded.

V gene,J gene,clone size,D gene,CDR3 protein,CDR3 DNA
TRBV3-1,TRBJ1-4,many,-,CASSQGLLGSEKLFF,TGTGCCAGCAGCCAAGGACTTCTCGGCAGTGAAAAACTGTTTTTT
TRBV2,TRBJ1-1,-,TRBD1,CASTGQQNTEAFF,TGTGCCAGCACGGGACAGCAGAACACTGAAGCTTTCTTT
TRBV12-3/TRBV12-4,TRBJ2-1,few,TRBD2,CASTPGGTYNEQFF,TGTGCCAGCACACCGGGGGGTACCTACAATGAGCAGTTCTTC
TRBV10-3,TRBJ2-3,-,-,CAIEAETSTDTQYF,TGTGCCATCGAAGCGGAAACTAGCACAGATACGCAGTATTTT
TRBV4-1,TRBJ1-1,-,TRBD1,CASSQEGGGQGVTEAFF,TGCGCCAGCAGCCAAGAGGGGGGGGGACAGGGGGTCACTGAAGCTTTCTTT
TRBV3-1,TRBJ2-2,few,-,CASSQTSWGPELFF,TGTGCCAGCAGCCAGACATCGTGGGGACCTGAGCTGTTTTTT
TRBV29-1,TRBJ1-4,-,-,CSVSQVATNEKLFF,TGCAGCGTTTCACAAGTTGCAACTAATGAAAAACTGTTTTTT
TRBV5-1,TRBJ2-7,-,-,CASSLRDNHYEQYF,TGCGCCAGCAGCCTCCGGGACAACCACTACGAGCAGTACTTC
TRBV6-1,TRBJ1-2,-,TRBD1,CATGATGGGGYTF,TGTGCCACCGGTGCCACAGGGGGCGGTGGCTACACCTTC
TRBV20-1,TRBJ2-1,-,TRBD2,CSARDRISGRPGRNEQFF,TGCAGTGCTAGAGATAGGATTAGCGGGAGGCCGGGAAGAAATGAGCAGTTCTTC
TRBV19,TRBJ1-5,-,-,CASSTYRDQPQHF,TGTGCCAGTAGTACCTACAGGGACCAGCCCCAGCATTTT
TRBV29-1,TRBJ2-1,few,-,CSVTPNLDEQFF,TGCAGCGTTACCCCTAATTTGGATGAGCAGTTCTTC
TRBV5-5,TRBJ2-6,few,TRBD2,CASSSRGGNSGANVLTF,TGTGCCAGCAGCTCACGGGGGGGGAACTCTGGGGCCAACGTCCTGACTTTC
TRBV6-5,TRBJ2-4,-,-,CASSYSNIQYF,TGTGCCAGCAGTTACTCCAACATTCAGTACTTC
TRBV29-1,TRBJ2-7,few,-,CSAGVGSGYEQYF,TGCAGCGCTGGGGTCGGGAGCGGCTACGAGCAGTACTTC
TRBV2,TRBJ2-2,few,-,CASGQVRANGELFF,TGTGCCAGCGGCCAGGTTCGGGCGAACGGGGAGCTGTTTTTT
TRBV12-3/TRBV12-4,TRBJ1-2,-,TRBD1,CASRPTGEIYGYTF,TGTGCCAGCAGACCGACAGGGGAAATCTATGGCTACACCTTC
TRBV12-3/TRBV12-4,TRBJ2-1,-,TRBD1,CASRTRGPEQFF,TGTGCCAGCAGAACGAGGGGGCCTGAGCAGTTCTTC
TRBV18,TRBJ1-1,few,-,CASSQGGTEAFF,TGTGCCAGCTCACAAGGAGGCACTGAAGCTTTCTTT
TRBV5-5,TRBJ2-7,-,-,CASSLTPGAGSSYEQYF,TGTGCCAGCAGCTTGACCCCAGGCGCCGGCAGCTCCTACGAGCAGTACTTC
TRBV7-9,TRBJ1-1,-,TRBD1,CASSWDRGAEAFF,TGTGCCAGCAGCTGGGACAGGGGCGCTGAAGCTTTCTTT
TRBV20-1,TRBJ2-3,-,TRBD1,CSAQNRGDTQYF,TGCAGTGCTCAAAACAGGGGAGATACGCAGTATTTT
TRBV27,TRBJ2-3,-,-,CASSRWGTDTQYF,TGTGCCAGCAGTCGATGGGGGACAGATACGCAGTATTTT
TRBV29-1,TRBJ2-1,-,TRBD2,CSVEVLADEQFF,TGCAGCGTTGAGGTACTAGCGGACGAGCAGTTCTTC
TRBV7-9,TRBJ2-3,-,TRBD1,CASSPRDRGWSTDTQYF,TGTGCCAGCAGCCCTCGGGACAGGGGGTGGAGCACAGATACGCAGTATTTT
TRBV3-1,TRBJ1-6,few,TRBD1,CASSQGGGTGASPLHF,TGTGCCAGCAGCCAAGGAGGTGGGACAGGGGCGTCACCCCTCCACTTT
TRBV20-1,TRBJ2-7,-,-,CSAQAAGNSYEQYF,TGCAGTGCCCAGGCGGCCGGGAACTCCTACGAGCAGTACTTC